The 6 T cell receptor beta chains reported below all come from one sample, sequenced in a study of CD8+CD57+ T cells in acquired aplastic anemia. The study profiled TCR beta VDJ and CDR3 using genomic DNA as template. TCRdb redid the calling of the reads with MiXCR, one entry per CDR3 protein. Here the sample spans about 210,000 distinct CDR3 sequences, 30% to 40% being singletons. The specimen sequenced was sorted CD4+, CD8+, or CD8+CD57+ T cells (not recorded which) from PBMCs. Every receptor here comes from a human donor in good health, serving as a control.

The chain employs TRBV15 and TRBJ2-5; D remains ambiguous. This CDR3 comprises 12 residues. Trimming pared 0 bases from V and 4 bases from J, leaving 3 bases between. Per the germline V gene, CDR1 is LNHNV and CDR2 is YYDKDF (reference sequence). The CDR3 here is CATSRDRETQYF. The CDR3 DNA follows: TGTGCCACCAGCAGAGATAGAGAGACCCAGTACTTC.

Many counts were recorded for this clonotype. The rearrangement joins TRBV29-1 to TRBJ2-3, with D unclear. The CDR3 runs 14 residues. Germline CDR1 reads SQVTM; CDR2 reads ANQGSEA. V was clipped by 4 bases and J by 1 base, with 12 bases between them. CDR3 nucleotides: TGCAGCGTTGGTGAGAAGGGTGGCACAGATACGCAGTATTTT. Amino acids: CSVGEKGGTDTQYF.

At least ten counts were recorded for this clonotype. The chain combines TRBV19 with TRBJ1-2; 7 bases are a match to TRBD1. CDR1 is LNHDA, CDR2 SQIVND, per germline (reference sequence). CDR3 length: 13 amino acids. The junction had 4 bases not matched to a gene; V was cut back by 4 bases and J by 5 bases. Here the CDR3 reads CASSTTDRYGYTF. The CDR3 region has the DNA TGTGCCAGTAGTACGACGGACAGGTATGGCTACACCTTC.

This clonotype occurred many times. CDR3 in amino acids: CASRRQATDTQYF. CDR3 nucleotides: TGTGCCAGTCGACGACAAGCCACAGATACGCAGTATTTT. This chain joins TRBV19 and TRBJ2-3; D remains unclear. The V end lost 8 bases, the J end lost 2 bases, and 11 bases lay between the germline ends. The CDR3 length is 13 residues. CDR1 and CDR2 from the germline V gene are LNHDA and SQIVND (reference sequence).

This clonotype was detected a few times. The rearrangement joins TRBV3-1 to TRBJ2-1; weak D call: TRBD1 (5 bases). The ends were cut back, 3 bases at V and 12 bases at J, with 15 bases in the middle. In germline, CDR1 is LGHDT, CDR2 YNNKEL (reference sequence). The CDR3 sequence is 13 residues long. The chain's CDR3 is CASSHLAGIGQFF. In nucleotides, the CDR3 is TGTGCCAGCAGCCACTTAGCAGGGATAGGGCAGTTCTTC.

This clonotype occurred many times. The chain couples TRBV4-1 to TRBJ1-3, with 11 bases fitting TRBD1. This CDR3 region has 17 residues. V lost 1 base to trimming and J lost 4 bases; unmatched junction nucleotides: 6. Looked up from germline, CDR1 is MGHRA and CDR2 is YSYEKL. CDR3 protein: CASSQGGQGARGNTIYF. The CDR3 coding sequence is TGCGCCAGCAGCCAAGGAGGACAGGGGGCCAGGGGAAACACCATATATTTT.